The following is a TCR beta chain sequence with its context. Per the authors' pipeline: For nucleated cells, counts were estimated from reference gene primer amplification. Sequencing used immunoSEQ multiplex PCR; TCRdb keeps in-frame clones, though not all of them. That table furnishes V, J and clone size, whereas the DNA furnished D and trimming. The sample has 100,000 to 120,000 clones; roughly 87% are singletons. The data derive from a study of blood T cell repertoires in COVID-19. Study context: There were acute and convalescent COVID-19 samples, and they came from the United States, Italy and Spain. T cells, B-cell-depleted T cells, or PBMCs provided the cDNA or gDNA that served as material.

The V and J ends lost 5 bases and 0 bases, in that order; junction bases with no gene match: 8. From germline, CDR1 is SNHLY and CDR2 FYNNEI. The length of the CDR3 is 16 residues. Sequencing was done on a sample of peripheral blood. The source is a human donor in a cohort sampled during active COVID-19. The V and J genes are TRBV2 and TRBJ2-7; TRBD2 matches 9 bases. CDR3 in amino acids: CASSLGLAGSSYEQYF. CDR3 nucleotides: TGTGCCAGCAGTTTGGGGCTAGCGGGGAGCTCCTACGAGCAGTACTTC. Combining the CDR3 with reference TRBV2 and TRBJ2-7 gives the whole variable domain EPEVTQTPSHQVTQMGQEVILRCVPISNHLYFYWYRQILGQKVEFLVSFYNNEISEKSEIFDDQFSVERPDGSNFTLKIRSTKLEDSAMYFCASSLGLAGSSYEQYFGPGTRLTVT.